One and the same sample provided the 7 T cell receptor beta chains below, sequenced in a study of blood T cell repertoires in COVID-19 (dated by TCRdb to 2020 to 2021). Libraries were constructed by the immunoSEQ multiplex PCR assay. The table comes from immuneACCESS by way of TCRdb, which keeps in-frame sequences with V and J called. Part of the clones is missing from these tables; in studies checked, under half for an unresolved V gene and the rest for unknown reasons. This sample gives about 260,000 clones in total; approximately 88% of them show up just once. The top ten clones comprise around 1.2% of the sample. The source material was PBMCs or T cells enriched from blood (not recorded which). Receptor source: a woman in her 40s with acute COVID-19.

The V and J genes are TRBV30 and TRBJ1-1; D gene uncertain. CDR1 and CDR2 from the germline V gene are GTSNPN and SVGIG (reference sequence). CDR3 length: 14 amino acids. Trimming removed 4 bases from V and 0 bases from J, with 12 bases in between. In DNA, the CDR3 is TGTGCCTGGATCTCCCTTGAGATGAACACTGAAGCTTTCTTT. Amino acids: CAWISLEMNTEAFF.

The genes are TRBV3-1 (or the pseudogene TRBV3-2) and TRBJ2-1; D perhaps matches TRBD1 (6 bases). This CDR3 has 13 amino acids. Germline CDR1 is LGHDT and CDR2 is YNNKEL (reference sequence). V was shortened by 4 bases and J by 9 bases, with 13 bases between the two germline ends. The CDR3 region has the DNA TGTGCCAGCAGCCCCGTGTTGGGGGCTGAGCAGTTCTTC. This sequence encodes CASSPVLGAEQFF.

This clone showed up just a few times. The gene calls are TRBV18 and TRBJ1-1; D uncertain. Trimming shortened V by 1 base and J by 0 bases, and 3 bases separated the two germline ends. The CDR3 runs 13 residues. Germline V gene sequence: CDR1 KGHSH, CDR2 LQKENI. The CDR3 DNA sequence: TGTGCCAGCTCACCACGAGTGAACACTGAAGCTTTCTTT. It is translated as CASSPRVNTEAFF.

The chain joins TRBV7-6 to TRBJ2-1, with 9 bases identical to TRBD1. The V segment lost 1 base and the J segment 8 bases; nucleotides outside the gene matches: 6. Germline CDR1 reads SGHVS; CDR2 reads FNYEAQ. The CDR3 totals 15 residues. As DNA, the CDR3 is TGTGCCAGCAGCTTAGAGGGGACAGGGTCCTATGAGCAGTTCTTC. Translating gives CASSLEGTGSYEQFF. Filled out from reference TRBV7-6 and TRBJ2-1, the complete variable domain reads GAGVSQSPRYKVTKRGQDVALRCDPISGHVSLYWYRQALGQGPEFLTYFNYEAQQDKSGLPNDRFSAERPEGSISTLTIQRTEQRDSAMYRCASSLEGTGSYEQFFGPGTRLTVL.

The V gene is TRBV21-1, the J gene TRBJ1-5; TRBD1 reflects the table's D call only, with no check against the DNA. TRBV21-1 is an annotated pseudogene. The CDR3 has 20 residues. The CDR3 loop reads CASSKALGGIRTSGNQPQHF. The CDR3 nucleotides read TGTGCCAGCAGCAAAGCGCTGGGTGGGATACGGACAAGTGGAAATCAGCCCCAGCATTTT.

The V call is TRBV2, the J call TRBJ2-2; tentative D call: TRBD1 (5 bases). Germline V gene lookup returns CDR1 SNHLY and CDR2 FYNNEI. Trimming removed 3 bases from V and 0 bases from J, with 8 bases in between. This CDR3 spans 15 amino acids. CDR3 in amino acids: CASSDVTANTGELFF. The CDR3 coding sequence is TGTGCCAGCAGTGATGTGACAGCGAACACCGGGGAGCTGTTTTTT.

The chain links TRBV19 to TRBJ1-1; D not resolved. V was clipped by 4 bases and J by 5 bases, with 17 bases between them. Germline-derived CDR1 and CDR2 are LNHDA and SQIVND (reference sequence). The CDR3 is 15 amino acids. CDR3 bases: TGTGCCAGTAGTAAATCCTCGGCGGGAGGGACTGAAGCTTTCTTT. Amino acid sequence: CASSKSSAGGTEAFF.